Below, 11 T cell receptor beta chains from the same sample are listed, as sequenced in a study of blood T cells in healthy people across ages. Primed by a sample-barcoded 5' primer and a J-beta primer mix, a second PCR proceeded for 7 to 11 cycles. TCRdb independently ran MiXCR on the 5' RACE reads; one entry per CDR3 protein. This repertoire shows about 1.1 million distinct CDR3 sequences, more than 30% found once; its top ten account for over 10%. Sequencing was done on a sample of blood. The receptor set was obtained from a man between 18 and 35 years old in good health.

This clonotype was picked up one time. CDR3 region: CASSLGTSGGLRTDTQYF. The CDR3 DNA sequence: TGTGCCAGCAGCTTAGGGACTAGCGGGGGATTGAGGACAGATACGCAGTATTTT. The chain combines TRBV7-2 with TRBJ2-3, with TRBD2 matching over 13 bases. The CDR3 runs 18 residues. Germline CDR1 reads SGHTA; CDR2 reads FQGNSA. V shed 1 base, J shed 3 bases, and the junction held 7 bases outside the gene matches.

In its sample, this clonotype was seen many times. The genes are TRBV5-1 and TRBJ1-2, with D unclear. The CDR3 is made up of 14 amino acids. Germline V gene sequence: CDR1 SGHRS, CDR2 YFSETQ. Trimming removed 2 bases from V and 4 bases from J, with 12 bases in between. CDR3 bases: TGCGCCAGCAGCTTAGGCAGGAACCTCTATGGCTACACCTTC. Translation: CASSLGRNLYGYTF.

This chain joins TRBV14 and TRBJ2-3, with 11 nucleotides matching TRBD2. The CDR3 loop spans 16 amino acids. J gave up 7 bases and V 3 bases, and 9 bases lay outside the gene matches. Germline CDR1 and CDR2: SGHDN and FVKESK. This chain's CDR3 is CASSQLRLAGRNTQYF. The CDR3 nucleotides are TGTGCCAGCAGCCAGCTACGACTAGCGGGGAGGAATACGCAGTATTTT.

This clonotype was seen more than once but under ten times. This rearrangement joins TRBV6-6 to TRBJ1-5, with a weak D call TRBD1 (5 bases). There are 14 residues in the CDR3. Germline-derived CDR1 and CDR2 are MNHNY and SVGAGI (reference sequence). V lost 0 bases to trimming and J lost 6 bases, with 9 bases between them. The CDR3 coding sequence is TGTGCCAGCAGTTACTCTCAGGGCGGTCAGCCCCAGCATTTT. Amino acid sequence: CASSYSQGGQPQHF.

This clonotype has more than one count but fewer than ten. The V gene is TRBV9, the J gene TRBJ2-1; 7 bases match TRBD1. V lost 6 bases, J lost 12 bases, and 12 bases stayed unmatched. CDR1 and CDR2 from the germline V gene are SGDLS and YYNGEE. The CDR3 is 13 amino acids. The CDR3 region is CASNSGTARVQFF. CDR3 nucleotide sequence: TGTGCCAGCAACTCCGGGACAGCCCGAGTGCAGTTCTTC.

V is TRBV28 and J is TRBJ2-1; D is uncertain. Trimming took off 0 bases at V and 4 bases at J, with 13 bases between the two ends. The CDR3 sequence is 16 residues long. The germline CDR1 and CDR2 sequences are MDHEN and SYDVKM. The CDR3 is CASSLWERQTYNEQFF. The CDR3 nucleotides read TGTGCCAGCAGTTTATGGGAAAGGCAGACATACAATGAGCAGTTCTTC.

The chain uses TRBV7-2 and TRBJ1-5; D is uncertain. The germline gives CDR1 SGHTA, CDR2 FQGNSA. This CDR3 spans 15 amino acids. Trimming removed 4 bases at V and 4 bases at J, with 14 bases between. The CDR3 bases are TGTGCCAGCAGCTATCAAACAGATGGGAATCAGCCCCAGCATTTT. This translates into CASSYQTDGNQPQHF.

This clonotype was seen repeatedly, ten times or more. This chain joins TRBV12-3 or TRBV12-4 and TRBJ2-3; 9 bases line up with TRBD2. The V gene end was trimmed by 5 bases and the J gene end by 9 bases; junction bases not matched to a gene: 9. The CDR3 has 14 residues. CDR3 sequence: CASSPQGTSSTQYF. The DNA for the CDR3 is TGTGCCAGCAGTCCCCAAGGGACTAGCAGCACGCAGTATTTT.

The chain is built from TRBV3-1 and TRBJ1-1, with 8 bases matching TRBD1. The V and J ends lost 4 bases and 1 base, in that order; junction bases with no gene match: 8. The CDR3 runs 16 residues. Germline V gene data show CDR1 as LGHDT and CDR2 as YNNKEL (reference sequence). For the CDR3, the DNA is TGTGCCAGCAGCCTACGTCTGACAGGGGAGAACACTGAAGCTTTCTTT. This gives the protein CASSLRLTGENTEAFF.

This clonotype was counted only a few times. The chain has TRBV4-2 and TRBJ1-2; no clear D. The germline gives CDR1 LGHNA, CDR2 YNFKEQ. CDR3 length equals 14 residues. The V end was cut by 0 bases, the J end by 8 bases, with 13 bases between. The DNA for the CDR3 is TGTGCCAGCAGCCAAGATGTATTAGGATTCGGCTACACCTTC. Its translation is CASSQDVLGFGYTF.

This clonotype was recorded many times. The CDR3 bases are TGCAGTGCCCAACATGGACAAGAGACCCAGTACTTC. It is translated as CSAQHGQETQYF. The chain employs TRBV20-1 and TRBJ2-5, with D uncertain. CDR3 length equals 12 residues. CDR1 and CDR2 from the germline V gene are DFQATT and SNEGSKA (reference sequence). V was pared by 6 bases and J by 2 bases, with 10 bases between.